These 2 T cell receptor beta chains originate from one sample sequenced in a study of hypomethylating agent response in myelodysplastic syndrome. Assay used: immunoSEQ multiplex PCR; TCRdb lists only in-frame clones, some missing. Seen here are roughly 9,800 clones, about 83% observed once, and the top ten hold approximately 4%. The material sequenced was bone marrow, taken before or after starting hypomethylating agent treatment for myelodysplastic syndrome (not recorded which). These receptors all come from a human donor with myelodysplastic syndrome.

This clone was seen only a few times. The CDR3 sequence: CASSSTGRNQPQHF. The CDR3 DNA reads as TGTGCCAGCAGTTCGACAGGCAGGAATCAGCCCCAGCATTTT. The chain carries TRBV6-5 and TRBJ1-5; maybe TRBD1 (6 bases). CDR1 is MNHEY and CDR2 is SVGAGI in the germline V gene. CDR3 length: 14 residues. V gave up 4 bases and J gave up 4 bases, with 11 bases separating them.

The chain couples TRBV6-5 to TRBJ2-3, with D unresolved. CDR1 is MNHEY, CDR2 SVGAGI, per germline. V was cut by 8 bases and J by 6 bases, with 12 bases left in between. The CDR3 consists of 12 residues. CDR3 sequence reads: CASRTLGDTQYF. CDR3 DNA: TGTGCCAGCCGCACCTTGGGCGATACGCAGTATTTT.